This T cell receptor (delta chain) originates from a study of gamma-delta chains in newborns, infants, children (dated by TCRdb to the late 2010s). Describing the broader study: According to the study title, microbial exposure causes polyclonal expansion of innate gammadelta T cells right after birth. Right after human newborns were born, the researchers looked at the way microbial exposure shaped their populations of innate gammadelta T cells.

Sequenced using an Illumina MiSeq. TCRdb called clones afresh from the public reads with CATT; identical DNA rows were later merged. The sample yields 10,000 to 12,000 delta-chain clones; approximately 9.5% were counted once. Under 9.5% of the sample goes to the ten largest clones. CDR3 length: 23 amino acids, cysteine to phenylalanine. The retained sequence is limited to the CDR3, 69 bases, with the frame set at the first base. CDR1 and CDR2, looked up from the germline V gene, are TSWWSYY and QGS. Trimmed from V: 3 bases; trimmed from J: 0 bases; junction bases lacking a gene match: 25. In the case of this clone: Its specific antigen is unknown. Nothing much larger sits one base from this clone, and base qualities are not available.

In this chain, TRDV1 is recombined with TRDJ1; 10 central bases correspond to TRDD3. The receptor was isolated from a child who was a newborn, infant or young child, either healthy, febrile or measles-vaccinated (not recorded which). The sequenced sample consisted of blood. CDR3 sequence: CALGDTQISPGDTRKRYTDKLIF. In nucleotides, the sequence is TGTGCTCTTGGGGACACGCAAATTTCCCCGGGGGATACGCGAAAACGTTACACCGATAAACTCATCTTT.